The next 17 T cell receptor beta chains were all read from a single sample in a study of neurological immune-mediated disorders (dated by TCRdb to between 2018 and 2021). Library prep was done by 5' RACE. Sequencing instrument: Illumina HiSeq 2500. In-frame beta chains were kept once TCRdb had trimmed the public reads at Q25 with fastp and called clones with MiXCR. When rows share a CDR3 protein, they turn into one entry using the most common DNA and genes. The sample records more than 45,000 distinct CDR3 sequences, around 3.1% of which are singletons. The top ten hold over 5% of the sample. The material sequenced was PBMCs. Every receptor here comes from a man between 40 and 49 years old with multiple sclerosis.

This clonotype was recorded many times. The chain links TRBV10-2 to TRBJ1-5; D ambiguous. Germline V lookup: CDR1 WSHSY, CDR2 SAAADI. With 1 base removed from V and 0 bases from J, the gap between germline ends came to 4 bases. The CDR3 is 14 amino acids. CDR3 loop: CASSELSSNQPQHF. The CDR3 DNA reads as TGCGCCAGCAGTGAGTTGAGTAGCAATCAGCCCCAGCATTTT.

This clonotype occurred many times. The V gene is TRBV27, the J gene TRBJ1-5, with 9 bases that match TRBD1. The CDR3 has 17 residues. With V trimmed by 3 bases and J by 3 bases, 9 bases remained unmatched. Germline CDR1 and CDR2: MNHEY and SMNVEV (reference sequence). The CDR3 coding sequence is TGTGCCAGCAGTTTGTATCCGGGACAGGGCCTCAATCAGCCCCAGCATTTT. This codes for CASSLYPGQGLNQPQHF.

This clonotype was observed at least ten times. The genes are TRBV10-3 and TRBJ1-6, with TRBD1 matching over 7 bases. The junction had 13 bases not matched to a gene; V was cut back by 8 bases and J by 0 bases. The CDR3 is made up of 18 amino acids. Germline lookup yields CDR1 ENHRY and CDR2 SYGVKD. The CDR3 bases are TGTGCCATCGAGGGGGACAGACTTGAGAGCTCCTATAATTCACCCCTCCACTTT. It codes for CAIEGDRLESSYNSPLHF.

This clonotype was detected ten times or more. V and J are TRBV20-1 and TRBJ1-6; unclear D gene. Germline assignment: CDR1 DFQATT and CDR2 SNEGSKA (reference sequence). The CDR3 has 13 residues. Trimming took 3 bases from V and 7 from J, leaving 10 bases between them. The DNA for the CDR3 is TGCAGTGCTAGCGGTTGGGTAAATTCACCCCTCCACTTT. It codes for CSASGWVNSPLHF.

This clonotype has at least ten counts. This chain links TRBV5-1 with TRBJ2-2, with 8 bases that match TRBD1. From germline, CDR1 is SGHRS and CDR2 YFSETQ. There are 14 residues in the CDR3. V lost 5 bases to trimming and J lost 6 bases; unmatched junction nucleotides: 6. The CDR3 DNA is TGCGCCAGCAGAGAGGGACAGGTCCCCGGGGAGCTGTTTTTT. Translation gives CASREGQVPGELFF. The whole variable domain, remainder taken from reference TRBV5-1 and TRBJ2-2, is KAGVTQTPRYLIKTRGQQVTLSCSPISGHRSVSWYQQTPGQGLQFLFEYFSETQRNKGNFPGRFSGRQFSNSRSEMNVSTLELGDSALYLCASREGQVPGELFFGEGSRLTVL.

In this sample, this clonotype turned up many times. The rearrangement joins TRBV7-3 to TRBJ2-6; 8 bases are a match to TRBD1. V was clipped by 4 bases and J by 1 base; unmatched bases: 9. Germline CDR1 and CDR2: SGHTA and FQGTGA. The CDR3 runs to 18 residues. In DNA, the CDR3 is TGTGCCAGCAGCTCCAATGGCAGGGGGCTTTCTGGGGCCAACGTCCTGACTTTC. It translates to CASSSNGRGLSGANVLTF.

This clonotype was seen ten or more times. The chain joins TRBV5-1 to TRBJ2-5, with D perhaps matching TRBD1 or TRBD2 (5 bases each). V was pared by 2 bases and J by 0 bases, with 17 bases between. CDR3 length: 17 residues. The germline V gene encodes CDR1 SGHRS and CDR2 YFSETQ. Here the CDR3 reads CASSFIPGTDYQETQYF. In nucleotides, the CDR3 is TGCGCCAGCAGCTTTATCCCCGGGACGGATTACCAAGAGACCCAGTACTTC.

This clonotype was recorded many times. One junction end does not reproduce the germline sequence, and a read error may be involved. The chain recombines TRBV7-2 with TRBJ1-6, with D uncertain. The germline gives CDR1 SGHTA, CDR2 FQGNSA. This CDR3 comprises 13 residues. The CDR3 protein is CASSFGPNSPLNF. The CDR3 coding sequence is TGTGCCAGCAGCTTCGGACCCAATTCACCCCTCAACTTT.

This clonotype has at least ten counts. This rearrangement joins TRBV9 to TRBJ1-2; D perhaps matches TRBD1 (5 bases). Germline loops: CDR1 SGDLS, CDR2 YYNGEE. This CDR3 is built from 15 residues. The V end lost 0 bases, the J end lost 4 bases, and 13 bases lay between the germline ends. The CDR3: CASSVVAGTFYGYTF. The CDR3 coding sequence is TGTGCCAGCAGCGTAGTAGCCGGGACGTTCTATGGCTACACCTTC.

This clonotype was picked up many times. The chain employs TRBV20-1 and TRBJ1-2; 8 positions agree with TRBD1. This CDR3 has 14 residues. Germline-derived CDR1 and CDR2 are DFQATT and SNEGSKA (reference sequence). V lost 6 bases and J lost 4; bases outside the gene matches: 10. CDR3: CSAPTPTGGYGYTF. CDR3 nucleotides: TGCAGTGCGCCCACTCCCACAGGGGGCTATGGCTACACCTTC.

This rearrangement joins TRBV5-5 to TRBJ1-2, with 9 nucleotides matching TRBD1. Per the germline V gene, CDR1 is SGHKS and CDR2 is YYEKEE (reference sequence). J was trimmed by 8 bases and V by 4 bases; bases with no gene match: 6. This CDR3 has 13 amino acids. CDR3 in amino acids: CASSATGGRGYTF. In DNA, the CDR3 is TGTGCCAGCAGCGCTACAGGGGGCCGAGGCTACACCTTC. The full variable domain, in which reference TRBV5-5 and TRBJ1-2 provide the parts outside the CDR3, is DAGVTQSPTHLIKTRGQQVTLRCSPISGHKSVSWYQQVLGQGPQFIFQYYEKEERGRGNFPDRFSARQFPNYSSELNVNALLLGDSALYLCASSATGGRGYTFGSGTRLTVV.

This clonotype occurred many times. The gene calls are TRBV2 and TRBJ2-3; TRBD2 might be the D (6 bases). Deletions cut 8 bases from V and 4 bases from J, with 16 bases between. The CDR3 consists of 14 residues. CDR1 is SNHLY, CDR2 FYNNEI, per germline. CDR3 residues: CASGSDWGADTQYF. The CDR3 DNA reads TGTGCCAGCGGTAGCGATTGGGGGGCAGATACGCAGTATTTT.

The chain couples TRBV10-2 to TRBJ2-5; D remains ambiguous. This CDR3 contains 12 residues. Germline V gene sequence: CDR1 WSHSY, CDR2 SAAADI. With 3 bases removed from V and 1 base from J, the gap between germline ends came to 3 bases. The CDR3 nucleotides are TGCGCCAGCAGTGACCCCCAAGAGACCCAGTACTTC. It encodes CASSDPQETQYF.

This clonotype was observed a handful of times. Germline is not matched at one junction end, which may reflect a read error. The genes are TRBV28 and TRBJ1-6; TRBD1 aligns across 7 bases. The CDR3 contains 13 residues. Germline values: CDR1 MDHEN, CDR2 SYDVKM. CDR3 sequence reads: CASRATGVSPLNF. The CDR3, as DNA: TGTGCCAGCAGGGCAACAGGGGTTTCACCCCTCAACTTT.

This clonotype was observed at least ten times. The junction departs from the called germline gene at one end, perhaps through a read error. V is TRBV7-9 and J is TRBJ1-5, with D perhaps TRBD1 (6 bases). The germline CDR1 and CDR2 sequences are SEHNR and FQNEAQ (reference sequence). The CDR3 covers 14 residues. CDR3 bases: TGTGCCAGCAGCCCTAGTGGGGGCAATCAGCCCCAGAATTTT. Protein sequence: CASSPSGGNQPQNF.

This clonotype was seen many times. The V call is TRBV28, the J call TRBJ1-6; possible D gene TRBD1, 6 bases. Trimming pared 6 bases from V and 3 bases from J, leaving 12 bases between. CDR3 length: 15 amino acids. Germline CDR1 reads MDHEN; CDR2 reads SYDVKM. CDR3 protein: CASSTRGNYNSPLHF. Written as DNA, the CDR3 is TGTGCCAGCAGCACCAGGGGCAACTATAATTCACCCCTCCACTTT.

This clonotype was recorded at least ten times. J is TRBJ2-3 and V is TRBV9, with TRBD2 identical over 8 bases. Per germline, CDR1 SGDLS and CDR2 YYNGEE. The CDR3 length is 14 residues. The junction had 1 base not matched to a gene; V was cut back by 3 bases and J by 1 base. Here the CDR3 reads CASSAGGGTDTQYF. CDR3 nucleotide sequence: TGTGCCAGCAGCGCCGGGGGGGGCACAGATACGCAGTATTTT.